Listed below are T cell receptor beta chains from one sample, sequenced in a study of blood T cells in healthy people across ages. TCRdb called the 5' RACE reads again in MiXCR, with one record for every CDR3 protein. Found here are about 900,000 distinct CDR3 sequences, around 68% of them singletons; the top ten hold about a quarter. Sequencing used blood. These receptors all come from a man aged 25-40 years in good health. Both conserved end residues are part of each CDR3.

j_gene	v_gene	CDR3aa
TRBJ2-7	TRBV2	CASTSQGDEQYF
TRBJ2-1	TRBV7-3	CASSLTVAGVGNEQFF
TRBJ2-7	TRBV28	CASSSGQTKNYEQYF
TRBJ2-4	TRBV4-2	CASSQSRVSGNIQYF
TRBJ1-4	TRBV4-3	CASSQAQRDRKLFF
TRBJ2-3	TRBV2	CASRRLTSGGAWDTQYF
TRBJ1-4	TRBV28	CASSSGQGGEKLFF
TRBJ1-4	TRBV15	CATSRDLGEKLFF
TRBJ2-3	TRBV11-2	CASSSGTGGTDTQYF
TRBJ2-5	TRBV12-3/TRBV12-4	CASSWTHLLETQYF
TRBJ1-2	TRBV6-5	CASSADISYTF
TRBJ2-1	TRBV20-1	CSAWYSGNEQFF
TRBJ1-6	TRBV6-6	CASSPWEGSRNSPLHF
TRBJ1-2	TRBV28	CASNLIGADKDYTF
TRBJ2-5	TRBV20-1	CSVSLSETQYF
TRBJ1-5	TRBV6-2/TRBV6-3	CASSYSQGKGTTQPQHF
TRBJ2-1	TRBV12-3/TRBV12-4	CASSLESSRGGEQFF
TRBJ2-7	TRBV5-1	CASSLTGWNEQYF
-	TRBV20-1	CSAVVPLAGHYEQYF
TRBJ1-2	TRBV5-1	CASSFGGQLNYGYTF
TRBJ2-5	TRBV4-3	CASSQDPPGLAGGTQYF
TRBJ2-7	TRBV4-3	CASSQDPSGGLDSYEQYF
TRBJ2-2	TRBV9	CASSSRTGSTGELFF
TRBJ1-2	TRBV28	CASRTGTMRGYTF
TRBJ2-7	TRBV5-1	CASSLNRGPSYEQYF
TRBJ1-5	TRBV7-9	CASSLGQDQPQHF
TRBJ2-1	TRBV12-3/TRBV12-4	CASRSGGGQNNEQFF
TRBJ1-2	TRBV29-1	CSVEEELVYGYTF
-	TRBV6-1	CASSEYRGIEQYF
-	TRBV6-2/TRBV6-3	CASSWGLEQYF